The rows below give T cell receptor beta chains drawn from one sample of a study of T-cell memory formation after mild COVID-19. TCRdb reprocessed the 5' RACE reads via MiXCR and lists one record per CDR3 protein. This sample yields roughly 130,000 distinct CDR3 sequences, of which 16% are seen a single time; roughly 14% belongs to the top ten. Material: PBMCs or a T cell subset sorted from them (not recorded which). Receptors originate from an adult woman who had mild COVID-19 (a few samples of this study predate the infection). Cell type and time point are not known. Both conserved end residues are part of each CDR3. A D gene is named only where the DNA matches it firmly. Clone size is stated in some rows and not others, as once, few, many or a class when expanded.

DNA: TGCAGCGTTGGGACAGGAAAGAACACTGAAGCTTTCTTT; CDR3: CSVGTGKNTEAFF; size: .; D: TRBD1; V: TRBV29-1; J: TRBJ1-1
DNA: TGTGCCATCGGGGGAGCGAGCAGTAATGCTGGGTACTTC; CDR3: CAIGGASSNAGYF; size: few; D: .; V: TRBV28; J: TRBJ2-7
DNA: TGCAGCGTCGACTCGAAAAACATTCAGTACTTC; CDR3: CSVDSKNIQYF; size: few; D: .; V: TRBV29-1; J: TRBJ2-4
DNA: TGTGCCAGCAGCTTACGGTGTAGCATTCAAACCTACGAGCAGTACTTC; CDR3: CASSLRCSIQTYEQYF; size: .; D: .; V: TRBV7-4; J: TRBJ2-7
DNA: TGTGCCAGCATCACCGGGGACCGGACAGGTAGCTATGGCTACACCTTC; CDR3: CASITGDRTGSYGYTF; size: once; D: TRBD1; V: TRBV6-2/TRBV6-3; J: TRBJ1-2
DNA: TGTGCCAGCAGCGTCATCGGGACTCAGGGGGAGACCCAGTACTTC; CDR3: CASSVIGTQGETQYF; size: .; D: .; V: TRBV9; J: TRBJ2-5
DNA: TGTGCCAGCAGCTTCCCAGCCGGGGAGCTGTTTTTT; CDR3: CASSFPAGELFF; size: .; D: .; V: TRBV7-6; J: TRBJ2-2
DNA: TGCAGTGCTAGAGTCGTAGGGGCGGTTGCGGAGACCCAGTACTTC; CDR3: CSARVVGAVAETQYF; size: many; D: .; V: TRBV20-1; J: TRBJ2-5
DNA: TGTGCCTGGAGTGGCCGAGACAATGAGCAGTTCTTC; CDR3: CAWSGRDNEQFF; size: .; D: .; V: TRBV30; J: TRBJ2-1
DNA: TGCGCCAGCTCGGACCAGGGTCCGTACAATGAGCAGTTCTTC; CDR3: CASSDQGPYNEQFF; size: .; D: .; V: TRBV5-1; J: TRBJ2-1
DNA: TGTGCCAGCAGTACCTGGGGACTAGAAGATACAGATACGCAGTATTTT; CDR3: CASSTWGLEDTDTQYF; size: few; D: TRBD2; V: TRBV6-2/TRBV6-3; J: TRBJ2-3
DNA: TGTGCCAGCAGCATCGGGGGGCAGCCTAATGAAAAACTGTTTTTT; CDR3: CASSIGGQPNEKLFF; size: .; D: .; V: TRBV9; J: TRBJ1-4
DNA: TGTGCCAGCAGCTTAGAAGTCCGAGGTGAGCAGTTCTTC; CDR3: CASSLEVRGEQFF; size: .; D: .; V: TRBV11-1; J: TRBJ2-1
DNA: TGCAGCGTTGCCAGGGGGCGGTACGAGCAGTACTTC; CDR3: CSVARGRYEQYF; size: few; D: TRBD1; V: TRBV29-1; J: TRBJ2-7
DNA: TGTGCCAGCAGCAGCGGACAGGGCAAGTACGAGCAGTACTTC; CDR3: CASSSGQGKYEQYF; size: few; D: TRBD1; V: TRBV11-3; J: TRBJ2-7
DNA: TGCGCCAGCAGCCAAGATGGGGTGGCAGGGAGGACTGAGCAGTTCTTC; CDR3: CASSQDGVAGRTEQFF; size: many; D: .; V: TRBV4-1; J: TRBJ2-1
DNA: TGTGCCAGCAGTGAGAATCCGATTTCGAACACCGGGGAGCTGTTTTTT; CDR3: CASSENPISNTGELFF; size: .; D: .; V: TRBV2; J: TRBJ2-2
DNA: TGTGCCAGCAGCGTGGTCGGGACAGTATTCGGATACTACAATGAGCAGTTCTTC; CDR3: CASSVVGTVFGYYNEQFF; size: few; D: TRBD1; V: TRBV5-4; J: TRBJ2-1
DNA: TGTGCCAGCAGTGATTCCCGCGGGACAGGGGACTACGAGCAGTACTTC; CDR3: CASSDSRGTGDYEQYF; size: few; D: TRBD1; V: TRBV25-1; J: TRBJ2-7
DNA: TGTGCCAGCAGCTCGCATGGGAGGACTAGCGGGAGCTACGAGCAGTACTTC; CDR3: CASSSHGRTSGSYEQYF; size: many; D: TRBD2; V: TRBV7-8; J: TRBJ2-7
DNA: TGCGCCAGCAGCTTGGGAGGGGACAGGGACCCCCCGAAGTTC; CDR3: CASSLGGDRDPPKF; size: .; D: TRBD1; V: TRBV5-1; J: TRBJ2-7
DNA: TGTGCCAGCAGGGCCCAGGGTTTGAACACTGAAGCTTTCTTT; CDR3: CASRAQGLNTEAFF; size: .; D: .; V: TRBV7-9; J: TRBJ1-1
DNA: TGCGCCAGCAGGACTGACGCGATGAACACTGAAGCTTTCTTT; CDR3: CASRTDAMNTEAFF; size: .; D: .; V: TRBV5-1; J: TRBJ1-1
DNA: TGTGCCAGCAGCGTAGCAGTAGCGGGGGGGAGTTACCAAGAGACCCAGTACTTC; CDR3: CASSVAVAGGSYQETQYF; size: .; D: TRBD2; V: TRBV9; J: TRBJ2-5
DNA: TGCGCCAGCAGCCAAGATTCAAGCGGGGGGGCTATCGGGGAGCTGTTTTTT; CDR3: CASSQDSSGGAIGELFF; size: .; D: TRBD2; V: TRBV4-1; J: TRBJ2-2
DNA: TGTGCCAGCTCAGATGTTGGGGGGAGTGTCTACGAGCAGTACTTC; CDR3: CASSDVGGSVYEQYF; size: .; D: .; V: TRBV18; J: TRBJ2-7
DNA: TGTGCCAGCAGCCCCCGGACAGGGGGCTGGCAGCCCCAGCATTTT; CDR3: CASSPRTGGWQPQHF; size: .; D: TRBD1; V: TRBV7-2; J: TRBJ1-5
DNA: TGCGCCAGCAGCCAGTTCTTGCAAGAGACCCAGTACTTC; CDR3: CASSQFLQETQYF; size: .; D: .; V: TRBV4-3; J: TRBJ2-5
DNA: TGTGCCAGCAGAGCAGACAGGGCGCAGACCCAGTACTTC; CDR3: CASRADRAQTQYF; size: few; D: TRBD1; V: TRBV6-5; J: TRBJ2-5
DNA: TGTGCCAGCAGAGCTAGCGGGACGTACAATGAGCAGTTCTTC; CDR3: CASRASGTYNEQFF; size: many; D: TRBD2; V: TRBV6-5; J: TRBJ2-1
DNA: TGTGCCAGCTCACCAAGTATAACAGGGCCTGGGACAGATACGCAGTATTTT; CDR3: CASSPSITGPGTDTQYF; size: .; D: .; V: TRBV18; J: TRBJ2-3
DNA: TGTGCCAGCAGCTTATCTCGGGTCCTAGACTACGAGCAGTACTTC; CDR3: CASSLSRVLDYEQYF; size: .; D: .; V: TRBV7-3; J: TRBJ2-7
DNA: TGTGCCACCAGCAGAGGACCAGTGGGGGGGTGGCAGTTCTTC; CDR3: CATSRGPVGGWQFF; size: few; D: TRBD2; V: TRBV15; J: TRBJ2-1
DNA: TGCAGTGCTAGAGACGATGAGAGAGAAGCTTTCTTT; CDR3: CSARDDEREAFF; size: .; D: .; V: TRBV20-1; J: TRBJ1-1
DNA: TGTGCCAGCAGTTACCACGCCGGACAGGGGGCTATGGTATTGGAGACCCAGTACTTC; CDR3: CASSYHAGQGAMVLETQYF; size: few; D: TRBD1; V: TRBV6-5; J: TRBJ2-5
DNA: TGTGCCAGCAGTTTCGGATATGGCTACACCTTC; CDR3: CASSFGYGYTF; size: few; D: .; V: TRBV12-3/TRBV12-4; J: TRBJ1-2
DNA: TGCGCCAGCAGCCCACCGGGGCTCGGAAACACCATATATTTT; CDR3: CASSPPGLGNTIYF; size: few; D: .; V: TRBV4-1; J: TRBJ1-3
DNA: TGCAGCGTTGTCGGGGCATTAGCCTACGAGCAGTACTTC; CDR3: CSVVGALAYEQYF; size: few; D: .; V: TRBV29-1; J: TRBJ2-7
DNA: TGTGCCAGCAGGTACAAGCGGGACACAGATACGCAGTATTTT; CDR3: CASRYKRDTDTQYF; size: .; D: TRBD2; V: TRBV6-2/TRBV6-3; J: TRBJ2-3
DNA: TGCAGCGTGGGGACAGGGCTTCGAGATACGCAGTATTTT; CDR3: CSVGTGLRDTQYF; size: .; D: TRBD1; V: TRBV29-1; J: TRBJ2-3
DNA: TGTGCCAGCAGGGGGACTAGCGGGCAACATGAGCAGTTCTTC; CDR3: CASRGTSGQHEQFF; size: .; D: TRBD2; V: TRBV6-1; J: TRBJ2-1
DNA: TGCGCCAGCAGGATAGGGAGGGGGAACACCGGGGAGCTGTTTTTT; CDR3: CASRIGRGNTGELFF; size: .; D: TRBD2; V: TRBV4-1; J: TRBJ2-2
DNA: TGTGCCAGCAGGCCGGACAGGGGATTTGAGCAGTTCTTC; CDR3: CASRPDRGFEQFF; size: few; D: TRBD1; V: TRBV7-9; J: TRBJ2-1
DNA: TGTGCCAGCAGGTCCGGGAGCGAGCAGTACTTC; CDR3: CASRSGSEQYF; size: .; D: .; V: TRBV12-3/TRBV12-4; J: TRBJ2-7
DNA: TGTGCCAGCAGTTTGATTATGGTGGCAAGCGAGCAGTACTTC; CDR3: CASSLIMVASEQYF; size: .; D: .; V: TRBV28; J: TRBJ2-7
DNA: TGTGCCAGCAGCCCAAGGCCTTGGAACACTGAAGCTTTCTTT; CDR3: CASSPRPWNTEAFF; size: .; D: .; V: TRBV3-1; J: TRBJ1-1
DNA: TGCGCCAGCCGATCCGCACCGGGGGGCAGAGAGACCCAGTACTTC; CDR3: CASRSAPGGRETQYF; size: few; D: .; V: TRBV5-1; J: TRBJ2-5
DNA: TGTGCCAGCAGTATAGACGGGAACACTGAAGCTTTCTTT; CDR3: CASSIDGNTEAFF; size: .; D: .; V: TRBV12-3/TRBV12-4; J: TRBJ1-1
DNA: TGTGCCAGTAGTATACAGGGTTTTCCAGATACGCAGTATTTT; CDR3: CASSIQGFPDTQYF; size: .; D: .; V: TRBV19; J: TRBJ2-3
DNA: TGTGCCAGCAGCTTAGCCCTCGGACAGGGGAACACTGAAGCTTTCTTT; CDR3: CASSLALGQGNTEAFF; size: .; D: TRBD1; V: TRBV7-2; J: TRBJ1-1
DNA: TGCGCCAGCAGCTTGGGGCTAGCGATAGGCACCGGGGAGCTGTTTTTT; CDR3: CASSLGLAIGTGELFF; size: many; D: .; V: TRBV5-1; J: TRBJ2-2